This is a list of T cell receptor beta chains from one sample in a study of PD-L1 blockade in urothelial cancer. Profiled with immunoSEQ multiplex PCR; TCRdb holds only in-frame clones, not every one. The sample consists of some 120,000 clones, about 91% of them appearing once. Source: PBMCs, taken around atezolizumab (anti-PD-L1) treatment. The receptors come from a man in his 60s with urothelial cancer. Each CDR3 is given with its conserved first and last residue. A D gene is named only where the DNA matches it firmly. Part of the rows lack a size; the others show once, few, many or a class for expanded clones.

CDR3aa: CASTRGQGYTEAFF
CDR3nt: TGTGCCAGCACTCGGGGACAGGGTTACACTGAAGCTTTCTTT
v_gene: TRBV5-6
abundance: -
j_gene: TRBJ1-1
d_gene: TRBD1

CDR3aa: CASAEETPYGYTF
CDR3nt: TGTGCCAGCGCGGAGGAGACACCCTATGGCTACACCTTC
v_gene: TRBV19
abundance: once
j_gene: TRBJ1-2
d_gene: -

CDR3aa: CASSQDFGGSRDTQYF
CDR3nt: TGTGCCAGCAGCCAAGATTTTGGCGGTTCTCGAGATACGCAGTATTTT
v_gene: TRBV4-2
abundance: -
j_gene: TRBJ2-3
d_gene: -

CDR3aa: CAPGGVGTRGIQSYEQYF
CDR3nt: TGTGCCCCGGGGGGAGTAGGGACTAGGGGTATTCAATCCTACGAGCAGTACTTC
v_gene: TRBV21-1
abundance: -
j_gene: TRBJ2-7
d_gene: -

CDR3aa: CASSSLRSSAGEQFF
CDR3nt: TGTGCCAGTAGTAGTCTTCGCTCCTCCGCCGGGGAGCAGTTCTTC
v_gene: TRBV19
abundance: -
j_gene: TRBJ2-1
d_gene: -

CDR3aa: CASSLHGAGSSYEQYF
CDR3nt: TGTGCCAGCAGCTTACATGGGGCGGGGAGCTCCTACGAGCAGTACTTC
v_gene: TRBV7-2
abundance: once
j_gene: TRBJ2-7
d_gene: -

CDR3aa: CASRRMGQAYSGANVLTF
CDR3nt: TGTGCCAGCCGAAGAATGGGACAGGCATACTCTGGGGCCAACGTCCTGACTTTC
v_gene: TRBV7-8
abundance: -
j_gene: TRBJ2-6
d_gene: TRBD1

CDR3aa: CASSAPGLRANVLTF
CDR3nt: TGTGCCAGCAGCGCGCCTGGCCTGAGGGCCAACGTCCTGACTTTC
v_gene: TRBV9
abundance: -
j_gene: TRBJ2-6
d_gene: -

CDR3aa: CASSLRGDRFQETQYF
CDR3nt: TGTGCCAGCAGCTTGCGGGGGGACAGGTTCCAAGAGACCCAGTACTTC
v_gene: TRBV5-4
abundance: -
j_gene: TRBJ2-5
d_gene: -

CDR3aa: CASSFWQETQYF
CDR3nt: TGTGCCAGCAGTTTTTGGCAGGAGACCCAGTACTTC
v_gene: TRBV28
abundance: -
j_gene: TRBJ2-5
d_gene: -

CDR3aa: CASSPRQGTIYEQYF
CDR3nt: TGCGCCAGCAGCCCCCGACAGGGTACAATCTACGAGCAGTACTTC
v_gene: TRBV5-1
abundance: -
j_gene: TRBJ2-7
d_gene: TRBD1

CDR3aa: CASSSLPGTSGTDEQFF
CDR3nt: TGTGCCAGCAGTTCCTTACCCGGGACTAGCGGGACAGATGAGCAGTTCTTC
v_gene: TRBV28
abundance: -
j_gene: TRBJ2-1
d_gene: TRBD2

CDR3aa: CAWNQDRVSRQETQYF
CDR3nt: TGTGCCTGGAACCAAGACAGGGTATCCAGACAAGAGACCCAGTACTTC
v_gene: TRBV30
abundance: -
j_gene: TRBJ2-5
d_gene: TRBD1

CDR3aa: CASSLLAGGSSGTQYF
CDR3nt: TGTGCCAGCAGCTTGCTAGCGGGGGGTTCTTCTGGTACGCAGTATTTT
v_gene: TRBV7-9
abundance: -
j_gene: TRBJ2-3
d_gene: TRBD2

CDR3aa: CASSYLTGATNEKLFF
CDR3nt: TGTGCCAGCAGCTACCTTACAGGGGCAACTAATGAAAAACTGTTTTTT
v_gene: TRBV6-5
abundance: -
j_gene: TRBJ1-4
d_gene: TRBD1

CDR3aa: CASSDGRPGLENIQYF
CDR3nt: TGTGCCAGCAGTGACGGGAGGCCAGGGTTGGAAAACATTCAGTACTTC
v_gene: TRBV2
abundance: once
j_gene: TRBJ2-4
d_gene: TRBD2

CDR3aa: CASSFDTYEQYF
CDR3nt: TGTGCCAGCAGCTTCGACACCTACGAGCAGTACTTC
v_gene: TRBV7-2
abundance: -
j_gene: TRBJ2-7
d_gene: -

CDR3aa: CASSRTGSLSNQPQHF
CDR3nt: TGTGCCAGTAGTAGGACAGGGTCGCTAAGCAATCAGCCCCAGCATTTT
v_gene: TRBV19
abundance: -
j_gene: TRBJ1-5
d_gene: TRBD1

CDR3aa: CASSFREENTEAFF
CDR3nt: TGTGCCAGCAGCTTCCGAGAGGAGAACACTGAAGCTTTCTTT
v_gene: TRBV5-6
abundance: -
j_gene: TRBJ1-1
d_gene: -

CDR3aa: CATSPAPHSWSGNTIYF
CDR3nt: TGTGCCACCAGCCCCGCGCCGCACAGTTGGTCTGGAAACACCATATATTTT
v_gene: TRBV15
abundance: few
j_gene: TRBJ1-3
d_gene: -

CDR3aa: CAIAPGQGDYGYTF
CDR3nt: TGTGCCATCGCGCCGGGACAGGGGGATTATGGCTACACCTTC
v_gene: TRBV10-3
abundance: -
j_gene: TRBJ1-2
d_gene: TRBD1

CDR3aa: CASSLGGGADSGANVLTF
CDR3nt: TGTGCCAGCAGCTTAGGAGGGGGGGCAGACTCTGGGGCCAACGTCCTGACTTTC
v_gene: TRBV7-8
abundance: -
j_gene: TRBJ2-6
d_gene: -

CDR3aa: CASSYSGSGVDEQYF
CDR3nt: TGTGCCAGCAGTTATAGCGGGTCGGGGGTGGACGAGCAGTACTTC
v_gene: TRBV28
abundance: -
j_gene: TRBJ2-7
d_gene: TRBD2

CDR3aa: CASRYQRGTSYNEQFF
CDR3nt: TGCGCCAGCAGATATCAGCGGGGGACCTCCTACAATGAGCAGTTCTTC
v_gene: TRBV5-1
abundance: -
j_gene: TRBJ2-1
d_gene: TRBD2

CDR3aa: CASSQDSFNQPQHF
CDR3nt: TGTGCCAGCAGCCAAGACAGTTTTAATCAGCCCCAGCATTTT
v_gene: TRBV4-2
abundance: -
j_gene: TRBJ1-5
d_gene: -

CDR3aa: CASSFLGGTTEAFF
CDR3nt: TGCGCCAGCAGCTTTTTAGGGGGTACCACTGAAGCTTTCTTT
v_gene: TRBV5-1
abundance: once
j_gene: TRBJ1-1
d_gene: -

CDR3aa: CASSLRTFKNIQYF
CDR3nt: TGTGCCAGCAGCTTACGGACATTCAAAAACATTCAGTACTTC
v_gene: TRBV21-1
abundance: -
j_gene: TRBJ2-4
d_gene: -

CDR3aa: CASSVKSTGLREKLFF
CDR3nt: TGTGCCAGCAGTGTAAAATCGACAGGGTTACGGGAAAAACTGTTTTTT
v_gene: TRBV25-1
abundance: once
j_gene: TRBJ1-4
d_gene: TRBD1